This T cell receptor (beta chain) originates from a study of blood T cell repertoires in COVID-19. Looking at the study overall: Both acute and convalescent COVID-19 samples were obtained from the United States, Italy and Spain. The cDNA or gDNA used as material had been derived from T cells, B-cell-depleted T cells, or PBMCs.

As processed by the authors: From reference gene primer amplification, estimates of nucleated cell counts were derived. Here immunoSEQ multiplex PCR was the method, and the copy in TCRdb shows in-frame clones only, minus some. The V and J calls and clone size were taken over from that table, and D and trimming were inferred from the DNA. The table includes 250,000 to 300,000 clones, approximately 87% detected once. Germline V gene lookup returns CDR1 SGHRS and CDR2 YFSETQ. The CDR3 length is 14 residues. V was cut by 7 bases and J by 2 bases, with 12 bases left in between. The chain couples TRBV5-1 to TRBJ2-2; D may be TRBD1 (6 bases). This receptor was taken from a man in his 60s who had recovered from COVID-19. What was sequenced was peripheral blood. The CDR3 loop is CASGPGQNTGELFF. DNA of the CDR3: TGCGCCAGCGGACCGGGACAAAACACCGGGGAGCTGTTTTTT.